This TCR beta chain was documented in a study of blood T cell repertoires in COVID-19. The wider study: There were acute and convalescent COVID-19 samples, and they came from the United States, Italy and Spain. The analysed material was cDNA or gDNA that came from T cells, B-cell-depleted T cells, or PBMCs.

Per the original methods: Amplification from reference gene primers served as the basis for estimated nucleated cell counts. Here immunoSEQ multiplex PCR was the method, and the copy in TCRdb shows in-frame clones only, minus some. Clone size and the V and J calls come from that table; the DNA yielded D and trimming. The profile shows some 130,000 clones, roughly 82% of them singletons. The V end was cut by 1 base, the J end by 5 bases, with 8 bases between. This CDR3 has 14 amino acids. The germline V gene encodes CDR1 LGHDT and CDR2 YNNKEL (reference sequence). The sequenced material came from peripheral blood. The receptor was derived from a man older than 75 with acute or convalescent COVID-19. This rearrangement joins TRBV3-1 (or the pseudogene TRBV3-2) to TRBJ2-2; no definite D call. Here the CDR3 DNA reads TGTGCCAGCAGCCAAGGCGATAGTACCGGGGAGCTGTTTTTT. Amino acid sequence: CASSQGDSTGELFF.